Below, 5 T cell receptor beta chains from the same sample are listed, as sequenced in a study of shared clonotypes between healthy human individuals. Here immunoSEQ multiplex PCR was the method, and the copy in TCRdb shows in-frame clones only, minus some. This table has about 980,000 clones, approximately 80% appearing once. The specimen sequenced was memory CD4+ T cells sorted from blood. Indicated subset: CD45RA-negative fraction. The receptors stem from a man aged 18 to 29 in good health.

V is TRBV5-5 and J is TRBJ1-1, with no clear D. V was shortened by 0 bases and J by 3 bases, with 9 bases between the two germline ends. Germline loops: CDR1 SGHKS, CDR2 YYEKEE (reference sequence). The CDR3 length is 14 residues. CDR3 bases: TGTGCCAGCAGCTTGGACGGCTGGGACACTGAAGCTTTCTTT. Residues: CASSLDGWDTEAFF. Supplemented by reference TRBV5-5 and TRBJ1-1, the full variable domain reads DAGVTQSPTHLIKTRGQQVTLRCSPISGHKSVSWYQQVLGQGPQFIFQYYEKEERGRGNFPDRFSARQFPNYSSELNVNALLLGDSALYLCASSLDGWDTEAFFGQGTRLTVV.

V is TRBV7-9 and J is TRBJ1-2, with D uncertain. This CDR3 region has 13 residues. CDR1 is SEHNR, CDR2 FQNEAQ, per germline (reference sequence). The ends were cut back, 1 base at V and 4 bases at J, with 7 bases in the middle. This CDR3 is CASSLVGFYGYTF. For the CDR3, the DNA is TGTGCCAGCAGCTTAGTCGGTTTCTATGGCTACACCTTC.

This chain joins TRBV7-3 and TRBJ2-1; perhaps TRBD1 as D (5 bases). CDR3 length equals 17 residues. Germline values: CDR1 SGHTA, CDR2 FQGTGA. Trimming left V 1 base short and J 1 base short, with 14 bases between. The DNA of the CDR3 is TGTGCCAGCAGCTTAATGATGGCGGCAGGGTCCTACAATGAGCAGTTCTTC. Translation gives CASSLMMAAGSYNEQFF.

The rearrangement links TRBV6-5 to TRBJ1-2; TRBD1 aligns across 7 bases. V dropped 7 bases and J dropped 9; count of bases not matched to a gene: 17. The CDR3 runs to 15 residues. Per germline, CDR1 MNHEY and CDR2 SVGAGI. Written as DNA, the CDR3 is TGTGCCAGCAAATTCGAACAGGGGAGAGGTAGGAGCTACACCTTC. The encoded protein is CASKFEQGRGRSYTF.

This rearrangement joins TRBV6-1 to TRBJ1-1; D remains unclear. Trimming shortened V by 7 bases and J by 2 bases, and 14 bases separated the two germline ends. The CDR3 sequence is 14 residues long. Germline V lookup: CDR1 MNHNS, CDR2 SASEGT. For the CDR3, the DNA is TGTGCCAGCAAACTTGGTAGCCTTAACACTGAAGCTTTCTTT. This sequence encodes CASKLGSLNTEAFF.